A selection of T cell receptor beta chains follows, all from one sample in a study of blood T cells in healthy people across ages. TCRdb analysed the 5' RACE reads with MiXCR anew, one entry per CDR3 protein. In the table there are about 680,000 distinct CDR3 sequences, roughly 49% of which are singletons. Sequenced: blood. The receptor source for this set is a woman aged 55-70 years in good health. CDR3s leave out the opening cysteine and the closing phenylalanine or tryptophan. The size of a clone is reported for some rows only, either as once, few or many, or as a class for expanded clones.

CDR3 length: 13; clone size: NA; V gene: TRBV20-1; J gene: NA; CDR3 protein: SAREAGGPNNEQY
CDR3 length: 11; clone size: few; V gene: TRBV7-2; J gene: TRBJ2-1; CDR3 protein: ASSRSFNNEQF
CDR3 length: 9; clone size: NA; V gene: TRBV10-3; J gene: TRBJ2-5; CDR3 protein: AIGTGETQY
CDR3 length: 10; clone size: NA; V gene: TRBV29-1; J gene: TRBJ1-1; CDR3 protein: SAIHGASEAF
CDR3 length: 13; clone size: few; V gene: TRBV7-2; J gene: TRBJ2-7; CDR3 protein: ASSPDRVRSYEQY
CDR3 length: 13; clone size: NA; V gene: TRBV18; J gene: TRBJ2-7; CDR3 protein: ASSPVRDRVHEQY
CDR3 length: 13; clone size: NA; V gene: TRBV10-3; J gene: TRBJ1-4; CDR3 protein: AISESPFGNEKLF
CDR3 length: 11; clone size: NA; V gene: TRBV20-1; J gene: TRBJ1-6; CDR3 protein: SARDDPNSPLH
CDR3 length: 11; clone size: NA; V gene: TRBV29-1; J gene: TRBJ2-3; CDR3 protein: SVDYGGEDTQY
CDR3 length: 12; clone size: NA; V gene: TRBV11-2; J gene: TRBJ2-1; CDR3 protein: ASSTRRLANEQF
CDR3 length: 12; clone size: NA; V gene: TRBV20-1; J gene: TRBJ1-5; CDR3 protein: SARSPKGNQPQH
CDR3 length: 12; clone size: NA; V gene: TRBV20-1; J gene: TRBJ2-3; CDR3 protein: SASLGPPADTQY
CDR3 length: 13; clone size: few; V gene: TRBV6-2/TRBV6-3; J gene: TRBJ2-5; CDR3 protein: ASRLLRDRKETQY
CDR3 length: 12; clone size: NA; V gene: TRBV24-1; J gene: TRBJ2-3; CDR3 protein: ATSDPRGLDTQY
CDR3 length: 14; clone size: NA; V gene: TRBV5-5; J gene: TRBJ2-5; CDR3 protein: ASSLESSGAQETQY
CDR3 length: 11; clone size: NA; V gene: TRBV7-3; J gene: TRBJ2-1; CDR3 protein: ASSLKSGNEQF
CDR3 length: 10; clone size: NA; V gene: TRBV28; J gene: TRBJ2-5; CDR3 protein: ASTSGDETQY
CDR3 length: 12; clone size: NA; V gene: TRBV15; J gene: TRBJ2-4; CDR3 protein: ATSRGLGANIQY
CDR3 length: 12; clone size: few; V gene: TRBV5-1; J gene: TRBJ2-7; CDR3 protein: ASQGLSSSYEQY
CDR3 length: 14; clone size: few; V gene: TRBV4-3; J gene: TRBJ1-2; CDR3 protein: ASSLRDRGGNYGYT
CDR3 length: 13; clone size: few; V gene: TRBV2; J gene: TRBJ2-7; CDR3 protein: ASSVAGTGSHEQY
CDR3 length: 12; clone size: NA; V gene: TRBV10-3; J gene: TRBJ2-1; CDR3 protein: AISETRPPSEQF
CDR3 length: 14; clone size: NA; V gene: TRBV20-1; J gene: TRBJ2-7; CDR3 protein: SAGASGRADGNEQY
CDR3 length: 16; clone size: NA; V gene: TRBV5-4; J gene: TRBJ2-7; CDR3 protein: ASSFHISGSAFSYEQY
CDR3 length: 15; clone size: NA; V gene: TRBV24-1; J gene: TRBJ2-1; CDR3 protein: ATSDLRTGSSYNEQF
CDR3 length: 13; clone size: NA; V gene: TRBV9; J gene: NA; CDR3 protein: ASSDYHTSYNEQY
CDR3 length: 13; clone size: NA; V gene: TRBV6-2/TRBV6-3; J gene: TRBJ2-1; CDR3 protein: ASSYGWQTYNEQF
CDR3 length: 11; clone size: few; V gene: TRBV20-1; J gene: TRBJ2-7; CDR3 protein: SARGITGLEQY
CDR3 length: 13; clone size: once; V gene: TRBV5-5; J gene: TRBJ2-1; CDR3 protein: ASSLASLVYNEQF
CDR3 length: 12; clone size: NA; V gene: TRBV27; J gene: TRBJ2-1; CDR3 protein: ASILAGGGNEQF
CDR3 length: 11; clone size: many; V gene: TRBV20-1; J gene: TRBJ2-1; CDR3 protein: SANVALAEQQF
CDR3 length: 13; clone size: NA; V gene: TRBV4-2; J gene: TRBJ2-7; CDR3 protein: ASSQVTGASYEQY
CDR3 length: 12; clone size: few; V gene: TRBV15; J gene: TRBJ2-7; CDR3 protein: ATSSRNGQDRQY
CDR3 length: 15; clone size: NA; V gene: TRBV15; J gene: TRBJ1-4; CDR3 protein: ATSRDRAAVVGEKLF
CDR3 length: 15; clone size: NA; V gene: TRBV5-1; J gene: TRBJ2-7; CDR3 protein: ASSLDPGSLSRHEQY
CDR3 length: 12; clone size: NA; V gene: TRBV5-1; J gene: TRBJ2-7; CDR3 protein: ASSLAGDFNEQY
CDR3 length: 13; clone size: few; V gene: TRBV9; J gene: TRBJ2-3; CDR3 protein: ASSATGTPADTQY
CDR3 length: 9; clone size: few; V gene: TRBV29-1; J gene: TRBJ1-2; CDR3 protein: SAGQSDGYT
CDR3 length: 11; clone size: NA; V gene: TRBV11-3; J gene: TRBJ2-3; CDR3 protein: ASSFTGLDTQY
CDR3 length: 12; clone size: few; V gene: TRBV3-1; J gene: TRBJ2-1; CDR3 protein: ASSQEWTNNEQF
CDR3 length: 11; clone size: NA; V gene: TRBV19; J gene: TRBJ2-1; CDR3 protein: ASSIGQYNEQF